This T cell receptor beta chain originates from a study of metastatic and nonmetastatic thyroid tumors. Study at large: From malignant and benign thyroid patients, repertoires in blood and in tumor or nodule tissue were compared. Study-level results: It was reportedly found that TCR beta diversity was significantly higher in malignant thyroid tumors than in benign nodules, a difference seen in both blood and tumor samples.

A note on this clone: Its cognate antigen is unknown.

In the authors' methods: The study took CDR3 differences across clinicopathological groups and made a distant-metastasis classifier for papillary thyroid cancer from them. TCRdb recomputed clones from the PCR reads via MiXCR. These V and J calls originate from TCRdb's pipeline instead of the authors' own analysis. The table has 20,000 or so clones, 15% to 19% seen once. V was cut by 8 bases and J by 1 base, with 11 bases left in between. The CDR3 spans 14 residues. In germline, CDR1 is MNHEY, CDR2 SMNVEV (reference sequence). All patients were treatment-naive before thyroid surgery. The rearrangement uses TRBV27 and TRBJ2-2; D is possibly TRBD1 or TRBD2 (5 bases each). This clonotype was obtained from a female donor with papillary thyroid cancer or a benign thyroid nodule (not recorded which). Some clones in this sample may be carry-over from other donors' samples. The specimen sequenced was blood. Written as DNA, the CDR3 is TGTGCCAGCCGCCGGGGCCGGAACACCGGGGAGCTGTTTTTT. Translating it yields CASRRGRNTGELFF.